A selection of T cell receptor beta chains follows, all from one sample in a study of regulatory T cells in long-lasting Graves disease. TCRdb redid the calling of the multiplex PCR reads with MiXCR, one entry per CDR3 protein. The sample lists approximately 540,000 distinct CDR3 sequences, around 12% occurring once. This sample also appeared in a second study, on T cells in Graves' hyperthyroidism and ophthalmopathy.

Sequencing was performed on peripheral blood mononuclear cells (PBMCs), taken at new diagnosis, from a patient treated with antithyroid drugs. These receptors were obtained from a woman in her twenties or thirties with Graves disease. CDR3s include the opening cysteine and the closing phenylalanine or tryptophan. Fields, in order: J gene, V gene, clone size, D gene, CDR3 DNA, CDR3 protein. D genes are given only for firm matches. Clone sizes are given selectively: once, few, many, or a class where the clone is expanded.

TRBJ2-2,TRBV20-1,many,TRBD1,TGCAGTGCTGCTAATCTTAGGACAGGCCCTTCGAACACCGGGGAGCTGTTTTTT,CSAANLRTGPSNTGELFF
TRBJ2-1,TRBV5-6,few,TRBD2,TGTGCCAGCAGCCCGGACGGACTAGCGGGAGGGCCCAATGAGCAGTTCTTC,CASSPDGLAGGPNEQFF
TRBJ1-2,TRBV25-1,NA,NA,TGTGCCAGCAGGGCCGGGACCCCATCTGATTGGGTCGACTATGGCTACACCTTC,CASRAGTPSDWVDYGYTF
TRBJ1-1,TRBV10-2,few,NA,TGCGCCAGACCGTCCGGGTCTGGTGAAGCTTTCTTT,CARPSGSGEAFF
TRBJ2-2,TRBV20-1,many,NA,TGCAGTGCTCGGGAGTACGGGGAGCTGTTTTTT,CSAREYGELFF
TRBJ2-1,TRBV15,many,TRBD2,TGTGCCACCAGCAGAGGGGAGGGATCTCGGGCCTACAATGAGCAGTTCTTC,CATSRGEGSRAYNEQFF
TRBJ1-4,TRBV5-5,many,NA,TGTGCCAGCAGCTTCCAAAGACCCGCTAATGAAAAACTGTTTTTT,CASSFQRPANEKLFF
TRBJ2-7,TRBV20-1,NA,TRBD2,TGCAGTGCTAGGACTAGCGGGAGTCGCCACGAGCAGTACTTC,CSARTSGSRHEQYF
TRBJ2-2,TRBV19,many,NA,TGTGCCAGTAGTATAACTACCACCGGGGAGCTGTTTTTT,CASSITTTGELFF
TRBJ1-3,TRBV20-1,many,NA,TGCAGTGCAGGGGCCGGAAACACCATATATTTT,CSAGAGNTIYF
TRBJ2-5,TRBV11-3,many,NA,TGTGCCAGCAGCTTAGGGCGTTTCGAGGGAGAGACCCAGTACTTC,CASSLGRFEGETQYF
TRBJ2-1,TRBV27,NA,TRBD2,TGTGCCAGCAGTTTTACAGCGGGAGGGTCGTATGAGCAGTTCTTC,CASSFTAGGSYEQFF
TRBJ2-7,TRBV12-3/TRBV12-4,many,NA,TGTGCCAGCAGCCACCCGCCTCTATACGAGCAGTACTTC,CASSHPPLYEQYF
TRBJ2-1,TRBV9,few,NA,TGTGCCAGCAGCGGGAGGCACTTAGCGAATGAGCAGTTCTTC,CASSGRHLANEQFF
TRBJ2-7,TRBV19,many,TRBD2,TGTGCCAGTAGTAGAGGCCCGGCGGGAGGGCCTAACGAGCAGTACTTC,CASSRGPAGGPNEQYF
TRBJ2-3,TRBV28,many,TRBD2,TGTGCCAGCAGCCAGACTAGCGAGGGCACAGATACGCAGTATTTT,CASSQTSEGTDTQYF
TRBJ2-3,TRBV6-1,NA,TRBD2,TGTGCCAGCAGCCCTGGACTAGCGGGAGGGTCAGATACGCAGTATTTT,CASSPGLAGGSDTQYF
TRBJ1-2,TRBV28,many,NA,TGTGCCAGCAGTCCGACACGCTATGGCTACACCTTC,CASSPTRYGYTF
TRBJ2-1,TRBV12-3/TRBV12-4,many,NA,TGTGCCAGCAGTTCAACCGGGACGGGCCATGAGCAGTTCTTC,CASSSTGTGHEQFF
TRBJ2-1,TRBV11-2,many,NA,TGTGCCAGCAGCCCCGGGACTGTCTCGGTCTGGGGTGAGCAGTTCTTC,CASSPGTVSVWGEQFF
TRBJ1-2,TRBV7-3,NA,NA,TGTGCCAGCAGCTTATCCCCCGCTGACGGCTACACCTTC,CASSLSPADGYTF
TRBJ1-1,TRBV7-9,many,NA,TGTGCCAGCAGCTTATTCCAGGACACCGAAGCTTTCTTT,CASSLFQDTEAFF
TRBJ2-1,TRBV7-9,many,TRBD2,TGTGCCAGCAGCTCAAAGGCGGGAGGTGGGGACAATGAGCAGTTCTTC,CASSSKAGGGDNEQFF
TRBJ1-5,TRBV27,NA,NA,TGTGCCAGCAGTGCCCGGCCCAATCAGCCCCAGCATTTT,CASSARPNQPQHF
TRBJ2-1,TRBV7-8,NA,NA,TGTGCCAGCAGCTTCCTACGGAATGAGCAGTTCTTC,CASSFLRNEQFF
TRBJ1-5,TRBV12-3/TRBV12-4,many,NA,TGTGCCAGCAGTTTGAGCAGGTCTTATAGCAATCAGCCCCAGCATTTT,CASSLSRSYSNQPQHF
TRBJ1-2,TRBV2,NA,NA,TGTGCCAGCAGTGTAACTTGGGGCCCACCCTATGGCTACACCTTC,CASSVTWGPPYGYTF
TRBJ2-7,TRBV11-1,many,NA,TGTGCCAGCAGCCTCGGGGACGACTACGAGCAGTACTTC,CASSLGDDYEQYF
TRBJ2-1,TRBV28,few,NA,TGTGCCAGCAGTTTATCCTACCTCAGAGGACGCAATGAGCAGTTCTTC,CASSLSYLRGRNEQFF
TRBJ2-2,TRBV14,few,TRBD1,TGTGCCAGCAGCCAAGATTACGGGCAGGGGGCGTACACCGGGGAGCTGTTTTTT,CASSQDYGQGAYTGELFF
TRBJ1-5,TRBV20-1,many,NA,TGCAGTGCTAGTTGGCAGGGGAATCAGCCCCAGCATTTT,CSASWQGNQPQHF
TRBJ2-1,TRBV9,NA,TRBD1,TGTGCCAGCAGCCGCGACAGGGGGCAGTACAATGAGCAGTTCTTC,CASSRDRGQYNEQFF
TRBJ2-1,TRBV12-5,many,TRBD1,TGTGCTAGTGCCCCTGGGACAGTTTATTTTTTGGTAAATGAGCAGTTCTTC,CASAPGTVYFLVNEQFF
TRBJ1-5,TRBV6-1,many,NA,TGTGCCAGCAGTGACAACAGGGCTAGCAATCAGCCCCAGCATTTT,CASSDNRASNQPQHF
TRBJ1-1,TRBV2,many,NA,TGTGCCAGCAGTTTGACGGGCTCGAACACTGAAGCTTTCTTT,CASSLTGSNTEAFF
TRBJ1-1,TRBV12-3/TRBV12-4,many,NA,TGTGCCAGCAGTTCTATAGAGAACACTGAAGCTTTCTTT,CASSSIENTEAFF
TRBJ2-7,TRBV20-1,many,TRBD2,TGCAGTGCTAGAGTCTCTCTCGCTAGCGGGAGGGCGGGGGAGCAGTACTTC,CSARVSLASGRAGEQYF
TRBJ2-3,TRBV12-3/TRBV12-4,many,NA,TGTGCCAGCAGTTTTTACACCAGCCGCACAGATACGCAGTATTTT,CASSFYTSRTDTQYF
TRBJ2-2,TRBV11-2,few,NA,TGTGCCAGCAGCAAGAGGGTTCCGAACACCGGGGAGCTGTTTTTT,CASSKRVPNTGELFF
TRBJ2-1,TRBV7-9,many,TRBD2,TGTGCCAGCAGCTTAGTGGGTAGCGGGAGGGCCGAATTGGGCTCCTACAATGAGCAGTTCTTC,CASSLVGSGRAELGSYNEQFF
TRBJ2-7,TRBV6-5,many,TRBD1,TGTGCCAGCAGTTACTCGGGACAGGGGAACTACGAGCAGTACTTC,CASSYSGQGNYEQYF
TRBJ1-4,TRBV5-1,many,NA,TGCGCCAGCAGCTTGGGGCAGGCGGAAAAACTGTTTTTT,CASSLGQAEKLFF
TRBJ1-2,TRBV19,NA,NA,TGTGCCAGTAGTATGGAGGGATTCTATGGCTACACCTTC,CASSMEGFYGYTF
TRBJ2-1,TRBV6-1,NA,NA,TGTGCCAGCAGGGTCGAAAATGAGCAGTTCTTC,CASRVENEQFF
TRBJ2-2,TRBV25-1,few,TRBD2,TGTGCCAGCAGTGCATGGACTAGCGGGAGCCGGACCGGGGAGCTGTTTTTT,CASSAWTSGSRTGELFF
TRBJ2-5,TRBV10-3,NA,NA,TGTGCCATCAGTGTCGGGGCCCAAGAGACCCAGTACTTC,CAISVGAQETQYF
TRBJ2-5,TRBV7-9,many,TRBD1,TGTGCCAGCAGCTATCGACAGGGTTGGGAGACCCAGTACTTC,CASSYRQGWETQYF
TRBJ2-5,TRBV10-2,many,TRBD2,TGCGCCAGCAGTTGGGCGGGAGGTAGTCAAGAGACCCAGTACTTC,CASSWAGGSQETQYF